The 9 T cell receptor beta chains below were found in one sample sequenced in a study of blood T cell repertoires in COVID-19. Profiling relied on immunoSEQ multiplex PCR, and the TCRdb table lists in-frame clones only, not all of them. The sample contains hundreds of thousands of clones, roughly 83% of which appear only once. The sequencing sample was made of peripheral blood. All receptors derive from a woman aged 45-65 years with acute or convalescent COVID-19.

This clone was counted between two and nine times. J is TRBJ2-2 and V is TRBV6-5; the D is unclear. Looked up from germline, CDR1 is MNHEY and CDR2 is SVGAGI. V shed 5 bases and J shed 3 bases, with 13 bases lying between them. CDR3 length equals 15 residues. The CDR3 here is CASSISRVHTGELFF. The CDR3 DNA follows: TGTGCCAGCAGTATTTCCCGGGTTCACACCGGGGAGCTGTTTTTT.

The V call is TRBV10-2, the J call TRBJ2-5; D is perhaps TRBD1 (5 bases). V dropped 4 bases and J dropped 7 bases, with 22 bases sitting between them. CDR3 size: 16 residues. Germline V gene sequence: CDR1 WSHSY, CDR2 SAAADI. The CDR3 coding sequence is TGCGCCAGCAGTGCCTGGGGCACAGTGAAAATGGTGACCCAGTACTTC. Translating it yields CASSAWGTVKMVTQYF.

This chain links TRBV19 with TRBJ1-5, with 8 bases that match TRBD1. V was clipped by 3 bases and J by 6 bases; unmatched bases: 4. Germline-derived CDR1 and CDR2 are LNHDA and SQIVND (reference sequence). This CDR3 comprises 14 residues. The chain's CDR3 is CASSIQGAIQPQHF. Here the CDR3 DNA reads TGTGCCAGTAGTATTCAGGGGGCGATTCAGCCCCAGCATTTT.

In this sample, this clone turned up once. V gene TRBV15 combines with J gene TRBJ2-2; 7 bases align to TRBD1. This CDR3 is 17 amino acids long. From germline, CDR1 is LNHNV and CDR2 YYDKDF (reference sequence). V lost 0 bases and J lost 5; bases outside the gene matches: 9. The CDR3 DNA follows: TGTGCCACCAGCAGAGATGGGAACAGGGGTGGAACCGGGGAGCTGTTTTTT. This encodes CATSRDGNRGGTGELFF.

Written as DNA, the CDR3 is TGTGCCACCAGTGACTCAACAGGGGGCTGGGCAGATACGCAGTATTTT. It yields the protein CATSDSTGGWADTQYF. The chain employs TRBV24-1 and TRBJ2-3, with 9 bases aligning to TRBD1. The J segment lost 4 bases and the V segment lost 4 bases, leaving 8 bases of the junction unmatched. Germline V gives CDR1 KGHDR, CDR2 SFDVKD. This CDR3 contains 16 residues.

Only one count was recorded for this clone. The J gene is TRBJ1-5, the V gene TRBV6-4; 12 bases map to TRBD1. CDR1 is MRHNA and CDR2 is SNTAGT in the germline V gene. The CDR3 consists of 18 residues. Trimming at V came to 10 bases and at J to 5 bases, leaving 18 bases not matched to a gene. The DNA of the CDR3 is TGTGCCACCCGAACTCGAGGGACAGGGGGCAGTCGCGATCAGCCCCAGCATTTT. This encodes CATRTRGTGGSRDQPQHF.

CDR3 nucleotide sequence: TGTGCCAGCATCTATGACAGTGACTTCTCCTACGAGCAGTACTTC. As protein: CASIYDSDFSYEQYF. The chain uses TRBV2 and TRBJ2-7; maybe TRBD1 (5 bases). The CDR3 is 15 amino acids. Germline assignment: CDR1 SNHLY and CDR2 FYNNEI. Trimming shortened V by 7 bases and J by 0 bases, and 16 bases separated the two germline ends.

CDR3 sequence: CASSPTGGLTEAFF. As DNA, the CDR3 is TGTGCCAGCTCGCCGACAGGGGGCCTCACTGAAGCTTTCTTT. This chain uses TRBV18 with TRBJ1-1; 10 bases are a match to TRBD1. The CDR3 has 14 residues. J was trimmed by 4 bases and V by 6 bases; bases with no gene match: 5. CDR1 KGHSH and CDR2 LQKENI come from the germline V gene.

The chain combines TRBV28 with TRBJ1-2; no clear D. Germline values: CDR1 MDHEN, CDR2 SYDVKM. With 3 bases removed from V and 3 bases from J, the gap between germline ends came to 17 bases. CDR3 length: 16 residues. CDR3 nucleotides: TGTGCCAGCAGTTTTCCCCAAACCCGGGGTCACTATGGCTACACCTTC. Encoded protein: CASSFPQTRGHYGYTF.